A single sample is the source of the 7 T cell receptor beta chains below, sequenced in a study of blood T cell repertoires in COVID-19. Clones were read by immunoSEQ multiplex PCR, and TCRdb kept only the in-frame ones, dropping some. In the table there are about 500,000 clones, roughly 89% of which are singletons. Sample: peripheral blood. These TCRs come from a man aged 18-30 years with COVID-19, enrolled during active disease.

V gene TRBV2 combines with J gene TRBJ1-3; D is possibly TRBD1 (5 bases). Trimming removed 6 bases at V and 0 bases at J, with 12 bases between. The length of the CDR3 is 15 residues. CDR1 SNHLY and CDR2 FYNNEI come from the germline V gene. For the CDR3, the DNA is TGTGCCAGCAGCCGCACAGGTATCTCTGGAAACACCATATATTTT. It specifies CASSRTGISGNTIYF.

The CDR3 nucleotides are TGTGCCAGCAGCCAAGGGAGGGGTCACTATGGCTACACCTTC. This translates into CASSQGRGHYGYTF. This chain connects TRBV6-5 to TRBJ1-2, with D maybe TRBD1 (5 bases). The CDR3 loop spans 14 amino acids. V lost 6 bases and J 3 bases, leaving 14 bases between the germline ends. Germline V CDR1 and CDR2: MNHEY, SVGAGI.

The rearrangement links TRBV5-4 to TRBJ2-5, with D hard to call. This CDR3 contains 14 residues. The V and J ends lost 2 bases and 2 bases respectively, with 10 bases between them. Germline values: CDR1 SGHNT, CDR2 YYREEE (reference sequence). CDR3 nucleotides: TGTGCCAGCAGCTTACGAGGCTCGCAAGAGACCCAGTACTTC. It is translated as CASSLRGSQETQYF.

This clone was picked up one time. The V gene is TRBV6-5, the J gene TRBJ2-7; TRBD1 matches 8 bases. This CDR3 has 14 residues. Germline CDR1 is MNHEY and CDR2 is SVGAGI. The junction had 8 bases not matched to a gene; V was cut back by 4 bases and J by 6 bases. Here the CDR3 DNA reads TGTGCCAGCAGTTTGACAGGGGCTTCGGCCGAGCAGTACTTC. Protein: CASSLTGASAEQYF.

This chain uses TRBV15 with TRBJ1-2, with D possibly being TRBD1 (5 bases). Looked up from germline, CDR1 is LNHNV and CDR2 is YYDKDF (reference sequence). V lost 5 bases and J 1 base, leaving 17 bases between the germline ends. This CDR3 region has 16 residues. Here the CDR3 reads CATSLNAGTNNYGYTF. The CDR3 coding sequence is TGTGCCACCAGCCTAAATGCGGGGACTAATAACTATGGCTACACCTTC.

Of note for this clone: Other DNA sequences from this sample encode an identical CDR3 as well. The CDR3 sequence: CASSFSGGYEQYF. The CDR3 DNA reads TGTGCCAGCAGTTTCTCCGGGGGCTACGAGCAGTACTTC. V usage is TRBV27 and J usage is TRBJ2-7; D is perhaps TRBD2 (6 bases). Germline V gene sequence: CDR1 MNHEY, CDR2 SMNVEV (reference sequence). Between the trimmed V and J ends, which lost 3 bases and 3 bases, there was a span of 9 bases. The CDR3 length is 13 residues.

The chain is built from TRBV3-1 (or the pseudogene TRBV3-2) and TRBJ1-5, with D possibly TRBD1 on 6 matching bases. Germline-derived CDR1 and CDR2 are LGHDT and YNNKEL (reference sequence). V was shortened by 1 base and J by 9 bases, with 7 bases between the two germline ends. This CDR3 comprises 12 residues. The CDR3 is CASSQGGRPQHF. DNA for the CDR3: TGTGCCAGCAGCCAAGGGGGGCGGCCCCAGCATTTT.